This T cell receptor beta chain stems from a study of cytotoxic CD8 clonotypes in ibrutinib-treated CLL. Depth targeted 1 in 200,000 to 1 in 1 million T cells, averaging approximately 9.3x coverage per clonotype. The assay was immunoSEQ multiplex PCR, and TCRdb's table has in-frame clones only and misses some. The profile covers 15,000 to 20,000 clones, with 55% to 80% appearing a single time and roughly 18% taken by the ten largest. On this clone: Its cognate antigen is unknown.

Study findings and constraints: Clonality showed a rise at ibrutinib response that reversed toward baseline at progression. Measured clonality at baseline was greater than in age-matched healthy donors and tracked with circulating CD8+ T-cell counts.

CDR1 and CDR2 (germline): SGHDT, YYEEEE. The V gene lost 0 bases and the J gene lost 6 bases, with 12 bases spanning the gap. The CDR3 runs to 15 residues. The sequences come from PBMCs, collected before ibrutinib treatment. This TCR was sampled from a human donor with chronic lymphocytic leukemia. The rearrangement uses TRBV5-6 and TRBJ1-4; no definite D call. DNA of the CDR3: TGTGCCAGCAGCTTGGCGGGGAACCTATATGAAAAACTGTTTTTT. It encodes CASSLAGNLYEKLFF.